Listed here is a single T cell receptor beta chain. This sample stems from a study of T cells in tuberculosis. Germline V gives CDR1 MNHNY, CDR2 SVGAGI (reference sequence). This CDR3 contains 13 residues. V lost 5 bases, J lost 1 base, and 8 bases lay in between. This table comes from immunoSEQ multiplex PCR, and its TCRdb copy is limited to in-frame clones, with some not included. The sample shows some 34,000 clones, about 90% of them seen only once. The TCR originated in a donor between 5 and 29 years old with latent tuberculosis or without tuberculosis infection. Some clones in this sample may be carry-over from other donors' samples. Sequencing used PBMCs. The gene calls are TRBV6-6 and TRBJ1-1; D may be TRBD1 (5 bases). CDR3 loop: CASSHGQNTEAFF. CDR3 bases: TGTGCCAGCAGTCACGGACAGAACACTGAAGCTTTCTTT.